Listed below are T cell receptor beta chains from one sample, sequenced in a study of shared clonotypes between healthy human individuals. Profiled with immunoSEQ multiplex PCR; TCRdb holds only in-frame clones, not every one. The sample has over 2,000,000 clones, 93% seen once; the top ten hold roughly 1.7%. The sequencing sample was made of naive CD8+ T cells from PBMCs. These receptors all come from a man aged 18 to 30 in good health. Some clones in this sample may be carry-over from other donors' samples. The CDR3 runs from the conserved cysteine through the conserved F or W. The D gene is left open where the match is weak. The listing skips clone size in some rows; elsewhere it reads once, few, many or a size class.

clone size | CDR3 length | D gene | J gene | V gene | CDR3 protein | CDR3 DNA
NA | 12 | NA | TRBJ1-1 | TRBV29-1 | CSVRTMNTEAFF | TGCAGCGTCAGAACTATGAACACTGAAGCTTTCTTT
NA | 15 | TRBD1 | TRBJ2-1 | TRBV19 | CASSITGGSYNEQFF | TGTGCCAGTAGTATAACAGGGGGCTCCTACAATGAGCAGTTCTTC
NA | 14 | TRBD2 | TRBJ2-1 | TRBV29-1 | CSVISGRAYNEQFF | TGCAGCGTTATAAGCGGGAGGGCCTACAATGAGCAGTTCTTC
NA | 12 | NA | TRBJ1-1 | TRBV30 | CAWSVGWTEAFF | TGTGCCTGGAGTGTGGGCTGGACTGAAGCTTTCTTT
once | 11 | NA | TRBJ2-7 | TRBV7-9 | CASREGHEQYF | TGTGCCAGCAGGGAGGGGCACGAGCAGTACTTC
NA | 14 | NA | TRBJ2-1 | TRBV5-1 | CASSRRDGPNEQFF | TGCGCCAGCAGCCGCCGGGACGGTCCCAATGAGCAGTTCTTC
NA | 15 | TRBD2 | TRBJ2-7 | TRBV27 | CASSPGLATSYEQYF | TGTGCCAGCAGTCCGGGACTAGCGACCAGTTACGAGCAGTACTTC
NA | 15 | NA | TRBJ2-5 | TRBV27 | CAIKPLDSPLETQYF | TGTGCCATCAAACCCCTGGACAGCCCCCTGGAGACCCAGTACTTC
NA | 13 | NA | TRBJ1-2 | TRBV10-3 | CAISESLGYGYTF | TGTGCCATCAGTGAGTCTTTGGGTTATGGCTACACCTTC
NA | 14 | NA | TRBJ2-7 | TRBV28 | CASSFDREGYEQYF | TGTGCCAGCAGTTTTGACAGGGAGGGCTACGAGCAGTACTTC
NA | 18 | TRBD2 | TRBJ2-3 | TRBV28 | CASTPRSGRAKVEDTQYF | TGTGCCAGCACCCCGAGGAGCGGGAGGGCCAAAGTAGAAGATACGCAGTATTTT
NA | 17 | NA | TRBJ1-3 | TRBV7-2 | CASSLAQGQGPGNTIYF | TGTGCCAGCAGCTTAGCCCAAGGGCAGGGGCCAGGAAACACCATATATTTT
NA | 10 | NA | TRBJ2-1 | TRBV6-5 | CASRNNEQFF | TGTGCCAGCAGAAACAATGAGCAGTTCTTC
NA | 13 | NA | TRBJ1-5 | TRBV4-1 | CASSRRWDQPQHF | TGCGCCAGCAGCCGCCGATGGGATCAGCCCCAGCATTTT
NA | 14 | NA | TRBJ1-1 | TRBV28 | CASSYPEGNTEAFF | TGTGCCAGCAGTTATCCAGAGGGGAACACTGAAGCTTTCTTT
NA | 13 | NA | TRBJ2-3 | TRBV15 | CATSRRTLDTQYF | TGTGCCACCAGCAGAAGGACTCTCGATACGCAGTATTTT
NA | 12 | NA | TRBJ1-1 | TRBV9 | CASSPVGAGSGF | NA
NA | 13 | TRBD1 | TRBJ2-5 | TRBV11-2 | CASSSDRGMTQYF | TGTGCCAGCAGCTCCGACAGGGGTATGACCCAGTACTTC